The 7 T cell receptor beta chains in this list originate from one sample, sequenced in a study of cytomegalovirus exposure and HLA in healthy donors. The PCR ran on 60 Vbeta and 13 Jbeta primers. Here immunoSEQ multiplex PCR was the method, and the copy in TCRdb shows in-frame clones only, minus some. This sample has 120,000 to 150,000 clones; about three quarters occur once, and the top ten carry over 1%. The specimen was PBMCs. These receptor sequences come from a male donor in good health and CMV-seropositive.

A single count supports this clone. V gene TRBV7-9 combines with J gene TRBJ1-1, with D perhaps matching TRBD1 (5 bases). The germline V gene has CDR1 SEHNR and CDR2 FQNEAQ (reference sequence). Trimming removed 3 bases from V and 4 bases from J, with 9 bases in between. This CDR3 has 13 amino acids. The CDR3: CASSLEGSTEAFF. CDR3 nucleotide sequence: TGTGCCAGCAGCTTGGAGGGGTCCACTGAAGCTTTCTTT.

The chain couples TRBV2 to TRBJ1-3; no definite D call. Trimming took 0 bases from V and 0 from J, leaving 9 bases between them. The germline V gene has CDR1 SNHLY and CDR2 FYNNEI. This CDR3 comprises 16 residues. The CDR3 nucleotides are TGTGCCAGCAGTGAAGCGCTAGGATTCTCTGGAAACACCATATATTTT. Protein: CASSEALGFSGNTIYF. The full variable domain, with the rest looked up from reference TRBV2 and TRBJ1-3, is EPEVTQTPSHQVTQMGQEVILRCVPISNHLYFYWYRQILGQKVEFLVSFYNNEISEKSEIFDDQFSVERPDGSNFTLKIRSTKLEDSAMYFCASSEALGFSGNTIYFGEGSWLTVV.

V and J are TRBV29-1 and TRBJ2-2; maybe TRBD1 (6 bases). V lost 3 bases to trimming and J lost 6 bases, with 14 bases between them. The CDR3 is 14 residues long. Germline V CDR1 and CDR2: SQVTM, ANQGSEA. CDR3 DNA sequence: TGCAGCGTTGAGGGGGCGGCGAGATCCGGGGAGCTGTTTTTT. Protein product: CSVEGAARSGELFF.

Written as DNA, the CDR3 is TGTGCCAGCAGCACCGGACAGGTTCTACAAGAGACCCAGTACTTC. As protein: CASSTGQVLQETQYF. The rearrangement links TRBV5-5 to TRBJ2-5, with 7 bases that match TRBD1. Trimming took 4 bases from V and 2 from J; bases not matched to a gene: 8. The CDR3 has 15 residues. Germline-derived CDR1 and CDR2 are SGHKS and YYEKEE (reference sequence). Filled out from reference TRBV5-5 and TRBJ2-5, the complete variable domain reads DAGVTQSPTHLIKTRGQQVTLRCSPISGHKSVSWYQQVLGQGPQFIFQYYEKEERGRGNFPDRFSARQFPNYSSELNVNALLLGDSALYLCASSTGQVLQETQYFGPGTRLLVL.

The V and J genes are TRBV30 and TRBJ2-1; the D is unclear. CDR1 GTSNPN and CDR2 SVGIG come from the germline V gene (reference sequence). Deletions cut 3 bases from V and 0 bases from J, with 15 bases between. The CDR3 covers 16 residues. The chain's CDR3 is CAWSDKTGSSYNEQFF. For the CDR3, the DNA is TGTGCCTGGAGCGATAAGACTGGTAGCTCCTACAATGAGCAGTTCTTC.

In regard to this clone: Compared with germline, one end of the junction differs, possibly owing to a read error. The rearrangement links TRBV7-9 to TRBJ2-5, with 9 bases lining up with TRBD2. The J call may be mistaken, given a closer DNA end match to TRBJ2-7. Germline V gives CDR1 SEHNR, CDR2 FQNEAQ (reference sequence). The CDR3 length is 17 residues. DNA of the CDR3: TGTTCCAGCAGCTTAGAGGTGCGGCGGGAGGGTAGCTACGAGCAGTACTTC. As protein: CSSSLEVRREGSYEQYF.

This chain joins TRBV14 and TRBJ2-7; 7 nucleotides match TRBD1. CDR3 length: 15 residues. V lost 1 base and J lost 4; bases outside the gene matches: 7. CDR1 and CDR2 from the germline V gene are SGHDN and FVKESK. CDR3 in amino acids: CASSQATGWIYEQYF. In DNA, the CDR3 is TGTGCCAGCAGCCAAGCGACAGGGTGGATTTACGAGCAGTACTTC. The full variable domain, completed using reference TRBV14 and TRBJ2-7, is EAGVTQFPSHSVIEKGQTVTLRCDPISGHDNLYWYRRVMGKEIKFLLHFVKESKQDESGMPNNRFLAERTGGTYSTLKVQPAELEDSGVYFCASSQATGWIYEQYFGPGTRLTVT.